The 32 T cell receptor beta chains below all came from one sample that was sequenced in a study of early T cells in non-severe SARS-CoV-2 infection. TCRdb re-derived calls from the 5' RACE reads in MiXCR, one entry per CDR3 protein. The sample includes some 30,000 distinct CDR3 sequences, approximately 4.2% of them seen just once. Sequencing used whole blood. The origin of the receptors is an adult who was a healthcare worker with PCR-confirmed SARS-CoV-2 infection or an uninfected control (not recorded which).

This clonotype was detected ten times or more. The chain joins TRBV7-2 to TRBJ1-6; 7 bases align to TRBD1. V lost 5 bases and J lost 0; bases outside the gene matches: 13. Per the germline V gene, CDR1 is SGHTA and CDR2 is FQGNSA. The CDR3 is 19 amino acids. The CDR3 DNA follows: TGTGCCAGCAGCCAAGGGACAGTGCCATTGAGCTCCTATAATTCACCCCTCCACTTT. It specifies CASSQGTVPLSSYNSPLHF.

This clonotype was picked up many times. The chain combines TRBV30 with TRBJ2-2; weak D call: TRBD2 (5 bases). CDR1 GTSNPN and CDR2 SVGIG come from the germline V gene (reference sequence). The CDR3 sequence is 14 residues long. Trimming left V 7 bases short and J 2 bases short, with 14 bases between. The CDR3 spells CASGRDRNTGELFF. The CDR3 DNA reads as TGTGCCTCCGGCCGGGATCGCAACACCGGGGAGCTGTTTTTT.

This chain uses TRBV11-2 with TRBJ2-3; D is unresolved. V lost 1 base and J 9 bases, leaving 8 bases between the germline ends. Germline V gives CDR1 SGHAT, CDR2 FQNNGV. The CDR3 extends over 12 amino acids. The CDR3 is CASSLGARTQYF. CDR3 nucleotides: TGTGCCAGCAGCTTAGGGGCGAGAACGCAGTATTTT.

V usage is TRBV29-1 and J usage is TRBJ2-1; 15 nucleotides agree with TRBD2. The CDR3 spans 15 residues. Germline loops: CDR1 SQVTM, CDR2 ANQGSEA. J lost 9 bases, V lost 5 bases, and 8 bases had no gene match. CDR3 sequence: CSVSGLAGGHGEQFF. In DNA, the CDR3 is TGCAGCGTTTCCGGACTAGCGGGGGGGCACGGTGAGCAGTTCTTC.

This clonotype appeared many times. V gene TRBV4-1 combines with J gene TRBJ2-7; no clear D. In germline, CDR1 is MGHRA, CDR2 YSYEKL. The V gene lost 1 base and the J gene lost 0 bases, with 10 bases spanning the gap. The CDR3 has 15 amino acids. CDR3 sequence (DNA): TGCGCCAGCAGCCAAGCCTTGTTTGCCTCCTACGAGCAGTACTTC. It translates to CASSQALFASYEQYF.

This clonotype was detected ten times or more. The rearrangement uses TRBV28 and TRBJ2-4; D unclear. Trimming pared 5 bases from V and 0 bases from J, leaving 17 bases between. The CDR3 is 17 residues long. The V gene's germline CDR1 is MDHEN and CDR2 SYDVKM. CDR3 amino acids: CASSTQRLTLAKNIQYF. The CDR3, as DNA: TGTGCCAGCAGTACACAACGACTGACACTAGCCAAAAACATTCAGTACTTC.

This clonotype was counted ten times or more. The chain is built from TRBV30 and TRBJ1-6, with a tentative D call TRBD1 (6 bases). V was pared by 0 bases and J by 7 bases, with 7 bases between. The CDR3 covers 13 residues. Germline V gives CDR1 GTSNPN, CDR2 SVGIG (reference sequence). DNA for the CDR3: TGTGCCTGGAGTGTCGGACAGAATTCACCCCTCCACTTT. Protein sequence: CAWSVGQNSPLHF.

This clonotype has only a few counts. The chain carries TRBV5-4 and TRBJ1-5, with D perhaps matching TRBD1 (5 bases). V dropped 4 bases and J dropped 3 bases, with 8 bases sitting between them. Germline V gives CDR1 SGHNT, CDR2 YYREEE (reference sequence). This CDR3 is built from 13 residues. CDR3: CASSQGNNQPQHF. The CDR3 DNA is TGTGCCAGCAGCCAGGGCAACAATCAGCCCCAGCATTTT.

In its sample, this clonotype was seen many times. The chain joins TRBV30 to TRBJ2-2; the match to TRBD1 covers 7 bases. After removal of 5 bases from V and 3 bases from J, the junction contained 9 bases not matched to a gene. CDR1 is GTSNPN and CDR2 is SVGIG in the germline V gene (reference sequence). The CDR3 sequence is 15 residues long. CDR3 bases: TGTGCCTGGGGTGCCAGACAGGGTTACACCGGGGAGCTGTTTTTT. Amino acid sequence: CAWGARQGYTGELFF.

Only a few counts were recorded for this clonotype. The chain joins TRBV11-3 to TRBJ1-1; D is possibly TRBD1 (6 bases). Germline values: CDR1 SGHNT, CDR2 YENEEA. The length of the CDR3 is 15 residues. The ends were cut back, 3 bases at V and 6 bases at J, with 17 bases in the middle. The CDR3 DNA sequence: TGTGCCAGCAGCTTGGGCGCAGGGGAGAGGGCTGAAGCTTTCTTT. As protein: CASSLGAGERAEAFF.

The rearrangement joins TRBV7-9 to TRBJ2-7; 8 nucleotides align to TRBD1. The CDR3 is 14 amino acids. The J segment lost 3 bases and the V segment lost 1 base, leaving 2 bases of the junction unmatched. Germline-derived CDR1 and CDR2 are SEHNR and FQNEAQ (reference sequence). CDR3 sequence (DNA): TGTGCCAGCAGCTTAGGACAGGGGAACTACGAGCAGTACTTC. It encodes CASSLGQGNYEQYF.

This clonotype was recorded many times. The chain is built from TRBV6-5 and TRBJ2-1; TRBD2 matches 12 bases. Germline CDR1 reads MNHEY; CDR2 reads SVGAGI. CDR3 length equals 16 residues. J gave up 5 bases and V 6 bases, and 8 bases lay outside the gene matches. CDR3 residues: CASSTPGLAGNNEQFF. CDR3 DNA: TGTGCCAGCAGCACCCCCGGACTAGCGGGGAACAATGAGCAGTTCTTC.

Many counts were recorded for this clonotype. The rearrangement joins TRBV20-1 to TRBJ1-4; 8 bases are a match to TRBD1. CDR3 size: 15 residues. With V trimmed by 2 bases and J by 7 bases, 9 bases remained unmatched. The germline gives CDR1 DFQATT, CDR2 SNEGSKA (reference sequence). The CDR3 protein is CSARPFQGASEKLFF. The DNA of the CDR3 is TGCAGTGCTAGACCCTTTCAGGGGGCCTCTGAAAAACTGTTTTTT.

This clonotype appeared many times. J is TRBJ2-3 and V is TRBV6-5; D is ambiguous. The V end was cut by 6 bases, the J end by 0 bases, with 16 bases between. This CDR3 is built from 16 residues. The V gene's germline CDR1 is MNHEY and CDR2 SVGAGI. The CDR3 DNA reads as TGTGCCAGCAGCCCCCAAGACCCTGTTAGCACAGATACGCAGTATTTT. Its protein is CASSPQDPVSTDTQYF.

The genes are TRBV11-2 and TRBJ2-1, with D tentatively TRBD1 (5 bases). Trimming shortened V by 2 bases and J by 2 bases, and 10 bases separated the two germline ends. The CDR3 is 15 amino acids. CDR1 and CDR2 (germline): SGHAT, FQNNGV. CDR3 sequence: CASSLNQGTYNEQFF. CDR3 sequence (DNA): TGTGCCAGCAGCTTAAATCAGGGAACCTACAATGAGCAGTTCTTC.

This clonotype ranks as medium-sized. The chain recombines TRBV11-2 with TRBJ2-7; D is unresolved. V dropped 0 bases and J dropped 4 bases, with 10 bases sitting between them. The CDR3 sequence is 14 residues long. Germline CDR1 reads SGHAT; CDR2 reads FQNNGV. CDR3 in DNA: TGTGCCAGCAGCTTAGACGTGGCTGGGTACGAGCAGTACTTC. Its protein product is CASSLDVAGYEQYF. Full variable domain (outside the CDR3, taken from reference TRBV11-2 and TRBJ2-7): EAGVAQSPRYKIIEKRQSVAFWCNPISGHATLYWYQQILGQGPKLLIQFQNNGVVDDSQLPKDRFSAERLKGVDSTLKIQPAKLEDSAVYLCASSLDVAGYEQYFGPGTRLTVT.

V is TRBV6-4 and J is TRBJ2-3; no clear D gene. Deletions cut 1 base from V and 2 bases from J, with 7 bases between. Germline CDR1 is MRHNA and CDR2 is SNTAGT. CDR3 length: 14 residues. The CDR3: CASSDWPDTDTQYF. CDR3 DNA sequence: TGTGCCAGCAGTGACTGGCCAGACACAGATACGCAGTATTTT.

This clonotype has at least ten counts. This chain joins TRBV28 and TRBJ2-4, with D unresolved. V was pared by 6 bases and J by 0 bases, with 15 bases between. The CDR3 is 16 amino acids. The V gene's germline CDR1 is MDHEN and CDR2 SYDVKM. The CDR3 DNA sequence: TGTGCCAGCAGACTCCAGACGAAACTAGCCAAAAACATTCAGTACTTC. It specifies CASRLQTKLAKNIQYF.

This clonotype was seen ten or more times. V gene TRBV7-9 combines with J gene TRBJ1-2, with 9 bases that match TRBD1. The CDR3 contains 15 residues. The ends lost 5 bases at V and 3 bases at J; junction bases unmatched: 7. Germline V gives CDR1 SEHNR, CDR2 FQNEAQ (reference sequence). The CDR3 loop reads CASSPTRTGDYGYTF. The CDR3 region has the DNA TGTGCCAGCAGCCCGACTCGGACAGGGGACTATGGCTACACCTTC.

This rearrangement joins TRBV28 to TRBJ2-7; TRBD1 is a possible D gene (6 bases). V was trimmed by 7 bases and J by 0 bases, leaving 10 bases between them. Germline lookup yields CDR1 MDHEN and CDR2 SYDVKM. CDR3 length: 13 residues. CDR3 sequence: CASTGTPSYEQYF. CDR3 nucleotides: TGTGCCAGCACCGGGACACCCTCCTACGAGCAGTACTTC.

By share, this clonotype ranks as medium-sized. V is TRBV3-1 and J is TRBJ1-5, with D maybe TRBD1 (5 bases). This CDR3 spans 13 amino acids. The germline gives CDR1 LGHDT, CDR2 YNNKEL (reference sequence). V was trimmed by 0 bases and J by 6 bases, leaving 6 bases between them. The CDR3: CASSQDRAQPQHF. The CDR3 coding sequence is TGTGCCAGCAGCCAAGACAGGGCTCAGCCCCAGCATTTT.

This clonotype has ten or more counts. The chain is built from TRBV4-1 and TRBJ1-2, with D perhaps TRBD1 (6 bases). This CDR3 is built from 13 residues. Trimming cost V 4 bases and J 5 bases, with 11 bases left between them. Germline lookup yields CDR1 MGHRA and CDR2 YSYEKL. The CDR3 spells CASSPGTKYGYTF. DNA of the CDR3: TGCGCCAGCAGCCCCGGGACAAAGTATGGCTACACCTTC.

The chain couples TRBV15 to TRBJ2-3, with 7 bases identical to TRBD1. CDR1 and CDR2 (germline): LNHNV, YYDKDF (reference sequence). Unmatched junction bases numbered 3, after V lost 1 base and J lost 2 bases. This CDR3 comprises 15 residues. CDR3 amino acids: CATSRGDSNTDTQYF. The CDR3 DNA reads as TGTGCCACCAGCAGAGGGGACAGCAACACAGATACGCAGTATTTT. Combining the CDR3 with reference TRBV15 and TRBJ2-3 gives the whole variable domain DAMVIQNPRYQVTQFGKPVTLSCSQTLNHNVMYWYQQKSSQAPKLLFHYYDKDFNNEADTPDNFQSRRPNTSFCFLDIRSPGLGDTAMYLCATSRGDSNTDTQYFGPGTRLTVL.

This clonotype showed up just a few times. This rearrangement joins TRBV2 to TRBJ2-1; the D gene is possibly TRBD1 (5 bases). The CDR3 totals 14 residues. Germline V gene sequence: CDR1 SNHLY, CDR2 FYNNEI. Trimming removed 7 bases at V and 6 bases at J, with 16 bases between. For the CDR3, the DNA is TGTGCCAGCACGTCCAGGGAAAACCGCAATGAGCAGTTCTTC. Its protein is CASTSRENRNEQFF.

This clonotype was seen ten or more times. This sequence joins TRBV2 and TRBJ2-3, with D perhaps being TRBD1 or TRBD2 (5 bases each). Deletions cut 7 bases from V and 5 bases from J, with 19 bases between. Germline values: CDR1 SNHLY, CDR2 FYNNEI. The CDR3 is made up of 15 amino acids. Written as DNA, the CDR3 is TGTGCCAGCACCCCCGAGGGGAACCGCCAAGATACGCAGTATTTT. It encodes CASTPEGNRQDTQYF.

This clonotype was recorded at least ten times. V is TRBV6-4 and J is TRBJ2-1, with 9 positions matching TRBD1. V lost 0 bases, J lost 6 bases, and 0 bases stayed unmatched. This CDR3 spans 14 amino acids. Germline CDR1 and CDR2: MRHNA and SNTAGT. The CDR3 loop is CASSDSQGANEQFF. The CDR3 DNA reads as TGTGCCAGCAGTGACTCACAGGGGGCCAATGAGCAGTTCTTC.

This clonotype was picked up a small number of times. The rearrangement links TRBV3-1 to TRBJ1-5; D is unclear. From germline, CDR1 is LGHDT and CDR2 YNNKEL (reference sequence). V was clipped by 5 bases and J by 0 bases, with 8 bases between them. The length of the CDR3 is 14 residues. CDR3 bases: TGTGCCAGCAGCGCCCTCAATAGCAATCAGCCCCAGCATTTT. Amino acid sequence: CASSALNSNQPQHF.

This clonotype was seen many times. The rearrangement joins TRBV18 to TRBJ1-1; D is perhaps TRBD1 (5 bases). Germline V CDR1 and CDR2: KGHSH, LQKENI. V lost 3 bases, J lost 0 bases, and 14 bases lay in between. The CDR3 has 16 amino acids. The CDR3 protein is CASSPSGRPLNTEAFF. Written as DNA, the CDR3 is TGTGCCAGCTCACCGTCGGGACGGCCACTGAACACTGAAGCTTTCTTT.

At least ten counts were recorded for this clonotype. This chain links TRBV6-5 with TRBJ2-3, with TRBD2 identical over 8 bases. V lost 0 bases and J lost 3; bases outside the gene matches: 5. The germline gives CDR1 MNHEY, CDR2 SVGAGI. The CDR3 spans 16 residues. The CDR3: CASSYSAGGITDTQYF. CDR3 bases: TGTGCCAGCAGTTACTCGGCGGGGGGAATAACAGATACGCAGTATTTT.

This clonotype was counted between two and nine times. The chain is built from TRBV10-1 and TRBJ2-7; D might be TRBD1 or TRBD2, each matching 5 bases. V lost 6 bases and J lost 2, with 11 bases in between. Germline-derived CDR1 and CDR2 are WNHNN and SYGVQD (reference sequence). This CDR3 spans 13 amino acids. This chain's CDR3 is CASSRDGPYEQYF. DNA of the CDR3: TGCGCCAGCAGCCGGGACGGACCCTACGAGCAGTACTTC.

This clonotype showed up just a few times. This chain joins TRBV6-6 and TRBJ1-1, with unresolved D. Trimming took 0 bases from V and 2 from J, leaving 7 bases between them. The CDR3 contains 14 residues. CDR1 MNHNY and CDR2 SVGAGI come from the germline V gene (reference sequence). The CDR3 nucleotides are TGTGCCAGCAGTTACTCGAGGAGTAACACTGAAGCTTTCTTT. Its translation is CASSYSRSNTEAFF.

This clonotype was observed at least ten times. This chain connects TRBV5-1 to TRBJ2-7; D is possibly TRBD1 (5 bases). The CDR3 extends over 15 amino acids. In germline, CDR1 is SGHRS, CDR2 YFSETQ. V lost 3 bases and J lost 1, with 14 bases in between. CDR3 coding DNA: TGCGCCAGCAGCTCATCCCTAGGACAATCCTACGAGCAGTACTTC. It translates to CASSSSLGQSYEQYF. Using reference TRBV5-1 and TRBJ2-7 for the parts outside the CDR3, the full variable domain is KAGVTQTPRYLIKTRGQQVTLSCSPISGHRSVSWYQQTPGQGLQFLFEYFSETQRNKGNFPGRFSGRQFSNSRSEMNVSTLELGDSALYLCASSSSLGQSYEQYFGPGTRLTVT.